This entry concerns a single TCR beta chain. CDR3 length: 15 amino acids. Germline V gene sequence: CDR1 KGHSH, CDR2 LQKENI. The J segment lost 6 bases and the V segment lost 6 bases, leaving 8 bases of the junction unmatched. These data are taken from a study of blood T cell repertoires in COVID-19. Study-wide background: The United States, Italy and Spain provided the acute and convalescent COVID-19 samples. PBMCs, B-cell-depleted T cells, or T cells provided the cDNA or gDNA that made up the material.

TCRdb's copy holds only in-frame clones and misses some; the assay was immunoSEQ multiplex PCR. The sample records approximately 350,000 clones, approximately 92% being singletons. Sequencing input: PBMCs or T cells enriched from blood (not recorded which). The origin of this receptor is a man aged 18 to 30 who had recovered from COVID-19. This chain uses TRBV18 with TRBJ1-6; 7 nucleotides line up with TRBD1. The chain's CDR3 is CASSPTGTVNSPLHF. The CDR3 bases are TGTGCCAGCTCGCCGACCGGGACAGTTAATTCACCCCTCCACTTT.